The next 5 T cell receptor beta chains were all read from a single sample in a study of T cells after yellow fever vaccination. TCRdb re-called the 5' RACE reads through MiXCR, storing one row per CDR3 protein. The data hold more than 350,000 distinct CDR3 sequences, with around 10% observed a single time. The sample in question was PBMCs, obtained on the day of the first yellow fever vaccination. The receptors originated from a man between 18 and 29 years old who received the YFV17D yellow fever vaccine.

V and J are TRBV7-9 and TRBJ2-7; the D gene is possibly TRBD2 (5 bases). Between the trimmed V and J ends, which lost 1 base and 5 bases, there was a span of 12 bases. Germline-derived CDR1 and CDR2 are SEHNR and FQNEAQ (reference sequence). The CDR3 sequence is 14 residues long. The CDR3 spells CASSLVPAGDEQYF. The CDR3 nucleotides read TGTGCCAGCAGCTTAGTTCCGGCGGGCGACGAGCAGTACTTC.

The V gene is TRBV7-2, the J gene TRBJ1-6, with TRBD1 matching 8 bases. V gave up 5 bases and J gave up 5 bases; unmatched junction bases: 8. Germline CDR1 is SGHTA and CDR2 is FQGNSA. The CDR3 is made up of 16 amino acids. CDR3 nucleotides: TGTGCCAGCAGCAATAGAGCGGGACAGGATAATTCACCCCTCCACTTT. This translates into CASSNRAGQDNSPLHF.

This clonotype was detected a few times. This sequence joins TRBV5-1 and TRBJ2-2; D uncertain. CDR1 is SGHRS and CDR2 is YFSETQ in the germline V gene. V was pared by 1 base and J by 2 bases, with 12 bases between. The CDR3 extends over 16 amino acids. DNA of the CDR3: TGCGCCAGCAGCTTGTTTGACCGTAGTAACACCGGGGAGCTGTTTTTT. Its translation is CASSLFDRSNTGELFF.

This clonotype was recorded a few times. V gene TRBV5-1 combines with J gene TRBJ2-7; TRBD1 might be the D (6 bases). V was clipped by 0 bases and J by 1 base, with 11 bases between them. The CDR3 totals 15 residues. Germline V gives CDR1 SGHRS, CDR2 YFSETQ. In nucleotides, the CDR3 is TGCGCCAGCAGCTTGGGGGCAGGGGAGTCCTACGAGCAGTACTTC. Protein sequence: CASSLGAGESYEQYF.

The rearrangement links TRBV12-5 to TRBJ2-3; 8 bases align to TRBD1. CDR3 length: 13 amino acids. CDR1 LGHNT and CDR2 FRNRAP come from the germline V gene. With 11 bases clipped from V and 2 bases from J, the junction kept 6 bases outside the gene matches. CDR3 sequence reads: CAGSTGDTDTQYF. The CDR3 DNA follows: TGTGCTGGCTCGACAGGGGACACAGATACGCAGTATTTT.